The clone carrying this TCR beta chain was detected only once. Its target is unknown. This entry comes from a study of cytomegalovirus exposure and HLA in healthy donors. Study as a whole: HLA-typed donors contributed some 87 million unique TCRs, which were held in an early data release. Study results and caveats: Later work found most CMV-associated TCR beta chains apparently HLA-restricted. In an earlier analysis, productive rearrangement rates for most beta V segments clustered near 90% or 30%. In a later analysis, a missense DCLRE1C variant was linked to TCR beta V- and J-gene trimming.

Vbeta (60) and Jbeta (13) primers were used in the PCR. Repertoires were generated with immunoSEQ multiplex PCR, while TCRdb's copy carries only in-frame clones and drops some. The table shows around 230,000 clones, with around 79% occurring only once. CDR1 and CDR2 (germline): MDHEN, SYDVKM. Trimming shortened V by 3 bases and J by 4 bases, and 13 bases separated the two germline ends. This CDR3 contains 14 residues. The sample comprised PBMCs. This receptor was identified in a male donor in good health and CMV-seronegative. The chain joins TRBV28 to TRBJ2-7, with no clear D. CDR3 sequence: CASSFGVFRYEQYF. In DNA, the CDR3 is TGTGCCAGCAGTTTCGGCGTCTTCAGGTACGAGCAGTACTTC.